One and the same sample provided the 9 T cell receptor beta chains below, sequenced in a study of shared clonotypes between healthy human individuals. As defined, naive CD8 cells were CD45RO-negative and positively selected for CCR7, with terminally differentiated effector memory CD45RA+ cells excluded. Sequencing used immunoSEQ multiplex PCR; TCRdb keeps in-frame clones, though not all of them. The data show hundreds of thousands of clones, roughly 96% seen once. Sequencing used naive CD8+ T cells sorted from blood. Receptor source: a woman in her twenties or thirties in good health.

The chain links TRBV30 to TRBJ1-2; TRBD1 might be the D (6 bases). In germline, CDR1 is GTSNPN, CDR2 SVGIG (reference sequence). V gave up 2 bases and J gave up 6 bases, with 16 bases separating them. The CDR3 totals 14 residues. In nucleotides, the CDR3 is TGTGCCTGGAGTCCAGCCCACAGGGTAAATGGCTACACCTTC. Translating it yields CAWSPAHRVNGYTF.

Concerning this clone: At the DNA level, this CDR3 is encoded by other sequences in the same sample as well. The chain couples TRBV27 to TRBJ1-2; no reliable D call. The V end lost 3 bases, the J end lost 0 bases, and 5 bases lay between the germline ends. The CDR3 totals 13 residues. Germline V gene lookup returns CDR1 MNHEY and CDR2 SMNVEV (reference sequence). DNA for the CDR3: TGTGCCAGCAGTTTTGGGTCTAACTATGGCTACACCTTC. It specifies CASSFGSNYGYTF.

The rearrangement joins TRBV6-5 to TRBJ1-2; 12 bases are shared with TRBD1. The germline CDR1 and CDR2 sequences are MNHEY and SVGAGI. This CDR3 is built from 14 residues. Germline trimming cut 6 bases from V and 8 bases from J; bases unmatched to any gene: 7. CDR3 residues: CASSHIGTGGGYTF. CDR3 nucleotide sequence: TGTGCCAGCAGCCATATAGGGACAGGGGGCGGCTACACCTTC.

CDR3: CASKPLGAGVSDTQYF. The CDR3 bases are TGTGCCAGCAAACCCCTAGGGGCGGGTGTTTCAGATACGCAGTATTTT. V usage is TRBV2 and J usage is TRBJ2-3, with D perhaps being TRBD1 or TRBD2 (5 bases each). Per the germline V gene, CDR1 is SNHLY and CDR2 is FYNNEI. The germline V and J ends were trimmed by 7 bases and 4 bases, with 21 bases remaining between them. The CDR3 has 16 amino acids.

This sequence joins TRBV7-2 and TRBJ2-7; D may be TRBD2 (6 bases). The CDR3 runs 15 residues. Germline assignment: CDR1 SGHTA and CDR2 FQGNSA. Deletions cut 1 base from V and 2 bases from J, with 12 bases between. The CDR3 nucleotides read TGTGCCAGCAGCTTAGTGGCTAGCGAGACCTACGAGCAGTACTTC. Its translation: CASSLVASETYEQYF. Supplemented by reference TRBV7-2 and TRBJ2-7, the full variable domain reads GAGVSQSPSNKVTEKGKDVELRCDPISGHTALYWYRQSLGQGLEFLIYFQGNSAPDKSGLPSDRFSAERTGGSVSTLTIQRTQQEDSAVYLCASSLVASETYEQYFGPGTRLTVT.

This chain uses TRBV10-3 with TRBJ2-3; 7 nucleotides align to TRBD2. CDR1 is ENHRY and CDR2 is SYGVKD in the germline V gene. V was pared by 3 bases and J by 4 bases, with 10 bases of the junction left unmatched. This CDR3 has 16 residues. CDR3 bases: TGTGCCATCAGTGACCTAGTCGGGAGCGGGGCAGATACGCAGTATTTT. Its translation is CAISDLVGSGADTQYF.

The chain carries TRBV19 and TRBJ2-5; the match to TRBD2 covers 8 bases. This CDR3 is 15 amino acids long. Trimming took 6 bases from V and 3 from J; bases not matched to a gene: 9. Germline V gene sequence: CDR1 LNHDA, CDR2 SQIVND (reference sequence). The CDR3: CASRRRLRGEETQYF. The DNA for the CDR3 is TGTGCCAGTAGACGCAGACTGCGGGGGGAAGAGACCCAGTACTTC.

This sequence joins TRBV11-2 and TRBJ2-1; D uncertain. Trimming left V 1 base short and J 9 bases short, with 10 bases between. Germline V CDR1 and CDR2: SGHAT, FQNNGV. CDR3 size: 13 residues. CDR3 bases: TGTGCCAGCAGCTTAGGGGTAGGAGCTGAGCAGTTCTTC. Translation gives CASSLGVGAEQFF. Drawing the rest from reference TRBV11-2 and TRBJ2-1, the complete variable domain is EAGVAQSPRYKIIEKRQSVAFWCNPISGHATLYWYQQILGQGPKLLIQFQNNGVVDDSQLPKDRFSAERLKGVDSTLKIQPAKLEDSAVYLCASSLGVGAEQFFGPGTRLTVL.

The J gene is TRBJ1-5, the V gene TRBV13; D remains ambiguous. CDR1 PRHDT and CDR2 FYEKMQ come from the germline V gene (reference sequence). This CDR3 is built from 12 residues. V was clipped by 5 bases and J by 2 bases, with 4 bases between them. This chain's CDR3 is CASSAGNQPQHF. The CDR3 DNA reads TGTGCCAGCAGCGCGGGCAATCAGCCCCAGCATTTT.